This entry lists 32 T cell receptor beta chains sequenced from one sample in a study of vaccination effects on CD4 cells after COVID-19. Prior to sequencing, the ViraFEST assay stimulated PBMC with viral peptide pools, which expanded the antigen-specific CD4+ T cells. Culture proceeded for roughly ten days, and CD4+ T cells were then isolated. Nobody among the vaccine recipients had prior SARS-CoV-2 infection (nucleocapsid antibodies were negative). The method was immunoSEQ multiplex PCR; TCRdb's version includes in-frame clones alone and lacks a portion of them. The sample lists tens of thousands of clones, roughly 70% occurring once. Their antigens remain unidentified. Sequenced material: CD4+ T cells from PBMCs cultured with SARS-CoV-2 spike peptides, taken before COVID-19 vaccination. These receptor sequences come from a human donor who received a COVID-19 vaccine.

The chain joins TRBV25-1 to TRBJ2-7, with TRBD1 as a possible D gene (5 bases). V lost 3 bases and J 3 bases, leaving 6 bases between the germline ends. This CDR3 spans 12 amino acids. The germline V gene encodes CDR1 MGHDK and CDR2 SYGVNS. In DNA form, the CDR3 reads TGTGCCAGCAGTGAGGGGCGCTACGAGCAGTACTTC. The encoded protein is CASSEGRYEQYF.

This clone appeared a few times. The junction does not match germline at one end; this may be a read error. The rearrangement links TRBV7-7 to TRBJ2-5; D possibly corresponds to TRBD2 (5 bases). The CDR3 contains 16 residues. Germline loops: CDR1 SSHAT, CDR2 FNYEAQ (reference sequence). Written as DNA, the CDR3 is TGTGCTAGCAGCTTAGTAGGATCGGGAAAACAAGAGACCCAGTACTTC. Protein: CASSLVGSGKQETQYF.

V and J are TRBV11-2 and TRBJ1-5; D might be TRBD1 (6 bases). The CDR3 loop spans 16 amino acids. Germline CDR1 and CDR2: SGHAT and FQNNGV. Trimming shortened V by 0 bases and J by 7 bases, and 16 bases separated the two germline ends. CDR3 residues: CASSLDGGGRDQPQHF. In DNA form, the CDR3 reads TGTGCCAGCAGCTTAGATGGGGGGGGGCGAGACCAGCCCCAGCATTTT.

J is TRBJ2-3 and V is TRBV7-2, with D uncertain. V was pared by 1 base and J by 0 bases, with 11 bases between. CDR3 length: 16 residues. Germline CDR1 reads SGHTA; CDR2 reads FQGNSA. The CDR3 coding sequence is TGTGCCAGCAGCTTAGGCGAGTCTCACAGCACAGATACGCAGTATTTT. This encodes CASSLGESHSTDTQYF.

CDR3 sequence reads: CASSQRPSGANVLTF. DNA of the CDR3: TGCGCCAGCAGCCAACGTCCCTCTGGGGCCAACGTCCTGACTTTC. The chain has TRBV5-1 and TRBJ2-6; the D is unclear. Germline V gene sequence: CDR1 SGHRS, CDR2 YFSETQ. Trimming removed 4 bases from V and 0 bases from J, with 8 bases in between. CDR3 length: 15 amino acids. The variable domain in full, with the rest retrieved from reference TRBV5-1 and TRBJ2-6, is KAGVTQTPRYLIKTRGQQVTLSCSPISGHRSVSWYQQTPGQGLQFLFEYFSETQRNKGNFPGRFSGRQFSNSRSEMNVSTLELGDSALYLCASSQRPSGANVLTFGAGSRLTVL.

The V gene is TRBV29-1, the J gene TRBJ2-3; D perhaps matches TRBD2 (5 bases). This CDR3 contains 13 residues. V was clipped by 4 bases and J by 2 bases, with 10 bases between them. The germline V gene encodes CDR1 SQVTM and CDR2 ANQGSEA. The CDR3 coding sequence is TGCAGCGTTGCGCGGGTACTCACAGATACGCAGTATTTT. Translating gives CSVARVLTDTQYF.

The rearrangement links TRBV6-5 to TRBJ1-2; 8 bases match TRBD1. CDR1 MNHEY and CDR2 SVGAGI come from the germline V gene. The CDR3 loop spans 16 amino acids. V shed 0 bases, J shed 7 bases, and the junction held 10 bases outside the gene matches. The CDR3 DNA is TGTGCCAGCAGTTACTCGAGGCCCCAGGGGGCAGGTGGCTACACCTTC. It codes for CASSYSRPQGAGGYTF.

The V call is TRBV19, the J call TRBJ2-4, with 7 bases matching TRBD1. The CDR3 is made up of 15 amino acids. The germline gives CDR1 LNHDA, CDR2 SQIVND (reference sequence). With 3 bases clipped from V and 2 bases from J, the junction kept 4 bases outside the gene matches. This CDR3 is CASSIPTGTKNIQYF. Written as DNA, the CDR3 is TGTGCCAGTAGTATTCCGACAGGGACCAAAAACATTCAGTACTTC.

V is TRBV7-2 and J is TRBJ2-1; 9 bases match TRBD2. CDR1 and CDR2 from the germline V gene are SGHTA and FQGNSA. This CDR3 has 17 residues. The junction had 13 bases not matched to a gene; V was cut back by 4 bases and J by 6 bases. CDR3 DNA: TGTGCCAGCAGCTCCCAGGGTTCCAGCGGGAGGAGCAATGAGCAGTTCTTC. This translates into CASSSQGSSGRSNEQFF. Full variable domain (outside the CDR3, taken from reference TRBV7-2 and TRBJ2-1): GAGVSQSPSNKVTEKGKDVELRCDPISGHTALYWYRQSLGQGLEFLIYFQGNSAPDKSGLPSDRFSAERTGGSVSTLTIQRTQQEDSAVYLCASSSQGSSGRSNEQFFGPGTRLTVL.

The chain combines TRBV10-3 with TRBJ2-7, with 11 nucleotides matching TRBD2. The junction had 12 bases not matched to a gene; V was cut back by 6 bases and J by 2 bases. Germline-derived CDR1 and CDR2 are ENHRY and SYGVKD. CDR3 size: 17 residues. The CDR3 sequence is CAIRTTTSGSKAYEQYF. The CDR3 DNA reads TGTGCCATCAGGACGACTACTAGCGGGAGTAAGGCCTACGAGCAGTACTTC.

The sample holds a few counts of this clone. The chain uses TRBV2 and TRBJ1-1; no definite D call. The CDR3 spans 12 residues. Germline V CDR1 and CDR2: SNHLY, FYNNEI. V lost 7 bases and J 2 bases, leaving 8 bases between the germline ends. The DNA for the CDR3 is TGTGCCAGCACGGTCTCTAACACTGAAGCTTTCTTT. It yields the protein CASTVSNTEAFF.

The DNA for the CDR3 is TGTGCCAGCAGCTTAGCAGGAGGGGATACGCAGTATTTT. Amino acid sequence: CASSLAGGDTQYF. The V gene is TRBV7-2, the J gene TRBJ2-3; D is possibly TRBD2 (6 bases). This CDR3 contains 13 residues. V was clipped by 0 bases and J by 6 bases, with 7 bases between them. From germline, CDR1 is SGHTA and CDR2 FQGNSA.

This clone turned up a few times. V gene TRBV7-8 combines with J gene TRBJ1-2; no definite D call. This CDR3 is 14 amino acids long. The germline V gene encodes CDR1 SGHVS and CDR2 FQNEAQ. V was clipped by 1 base and J by 5 bases, with 11 bases between them. The CDR3 DNA follows: TGTGCCAGCAGCTTAGAGGACGGCGTTTATGGCTACACCTTC. Protein: CASSLEDGVYGYTF.

The chain carries TRBV9 and TRBJ2-1; TRBD1 or TRBD2 may be the D gene (6 bases each). Trimming stripped 0 bases from V and 7 bases from J, with 20 bases between. Per germline, CDR1 SGDLS and CDR2 YYNGEE. This CDR3 has 17 residues. The CDR3: CASSVGPTSGAPNEQFF. In nucleotides, the CDR3 is TGTGCCAGCAGCGTAGGCCCAACTTCGGGGGCCCCGAATGAGCAGTTCTTC. Variable domain in full (rest from reference TRBV9 and TRBJ2-1): DSGVTQTPKHLITATGQRVTLRCSPRSGDLSVYWYQQSLDQGLQFLIQYYNGEERAKGNILERFSAQQFPDLHSELNLSSLELGDSALYFCASSVGPTSGAPNEQFFGPGTRLTVL.

In this sample, this clone turned up a few times. The rearrangement joins TRBV23-1 to TRBJ1-3; maybe TRBD1 (5 bases). TRBV23-1 is an ORF for which the function is uncertain. Deletions cut 4 bases from V and 2 bases from J, with 9 bases between. The CDR3 spans 14 residues. Here the CDR3 DNA reads TGCGCCAGCAGTCTGGGGGAAACTGGAAACACCATATATTTT. This gives the protein CASSLGETGNTIYF.

The V and J genes are TRBV7-2 and TRBJ2-1, with D possibly being TRBD1 or TRBD2 (6 bases each). V shed 5 bases and J shed 4 bases, with 21 bases lying between them. The CDR3 runs 17 residues. CDR1 SGHTA and CDR2 FQGNSA come from the germline V gene. The CDR3 sequence is CASSGKSSVRGYNEQFF. Here the CDR3 DNA reads TGTGCCAGCAGCGGGAAGTCTAGCGTAAGGGGGTACAATGAGCAGTTCTTC.

V is TRBV7-2 and J is TRBJ2-3; TRBD2 might be the D (7 bases). Germline V gene sequence: CDR1 SGHTA, CDR2 FQGNSA. V dropped 5 bases and J dropped 3 bases, with 15 bases sitting between them. CDR3 length equals 15 residues. The CDR3 sequence: CASSTWGGRTDTQYF. The CDR3 nucleotides read TGTGCCAGCAGCACATGGGGGGGCCGGACAGATACGCAGTATTTT. Using reference TRBV7-2 and TRBJ2-3 for the parts outside the CDR3, the full variable domain is GAGVSQSPSNKVTEKGKDVELRCDPISGHTALYWYRQSLGQGLEFLIYFQGNSAPDKSGLPSDRFSAERTGGSVSTLTIQRTQQEDSAVYLCASSTWGGRTDTQYFGPGTRLTVL.

This chain joins TRBV29-1 and TRBJ1-1, with D perhaps TRBD1 (5 bases). This CDR3 comprises 14 residues. Trimming removed 3 bases from V and 4 bases from J, with 15 bases in between. The V gene's germline CDR1 is SQVTM and CDR2 ANQGSEA. CDR3: CSVESHRGVTEAFF. DNA for the CDR3: TGCAGCGTTGAGTCCCATAGGGGTGTCACTGAAGCTTTCTTT.

The J gene is TRBJ2-5, the V gene TRBV30; D is undetermined. This CDR3 has 13 amino acids. The V end was cut by 0 bases, the J end by 5 bases, with 10 bases between. From germline, CDR1 is GTSNPN and CDR2 SVGIG (reference sequence). The CDR3, as DNA: TGTGCCTGGAGTGTAAACTGGGGTGAGACCCAGTACTTC. It yields the protein CAWSVNWGETQYF.

V gene TRBV30 combines with J gene TRBJ2-3; D may correspond to TRBD1 or TRBD2 (5 bases each). This CDR3 region has 13 residues. Germline assignment: CDR1 GTSNPN and CDR2 SVGIG (reference sequence). V was clipped by 2 bases and J by 9 bases, with 15 bases between them. The DNA for the CDR3 is TGTGCCTGGAGTCGAAGAGGGGCGGCGACGCAGTATTTT. This codes for CAWSRRGAATQYF.

The CDR3 nucleotides read TGCGCCAGCAGCCGGCTAGCGGGGGGGCAAGAGACCCAGTACTTC. Translation: CASSRLAGGQETQYF. The chain is built from TRBV5-1 and TRBJ2-5; 12 bases align to TRBD2. J gave up 2 bases and V 4 bases, and 3 bases lay outside the gene matches. The germline gives CDR1 SGHRS, CDR2 YFSETQ. This CDR3 comprises 15 residues.

The chain links TRBV29-1 to TRBJ1-1, with D perhaps matching TRBD1 (6 bases). The CDR3 is 13 amino acids. V lost 6 bases, J lost 3 bases, and 14 bases lay in between. Germline V CDR1 and CDR2: SQVTM, ANQGSEA. For the CDR3, the DNA is TGCAGCGTCGCCTACAGGGAGGACACTGAAGCTTTCTTT. Residues: CSVAYREDTEAFF.

This sequence joins TRBV9 and TRBJ1-5, with D possibly matching TRBD1 (5 bases). The CDR3 extends over 16 amino acids. V was trimmed by 0 bases and J by 5 bases, leaving 15 bases between them. Germline CDR1 is SGDLS and CDR2 is YYNGEE. The DNA for the CDR3 is TGTGCCAGCAGCGTAGGGGTAGGGACGGAGGATCAGCCCCAGCATTTT. It yields the protein CASSVGVGTEDQPQHF. Together with reference TRBV9 and TRBJ1-5, the CDR3 gives the full variable domain: DSGVTQTPKHLITATGQRVTLRCSPRSGDLSVYWYQQSLDQGLQFLIQYYNGEERAKGNILERFSAQQFPDLHSELNLSSLELGDSALYFCASSVGVGTEDQPQHFGDGTRLSIL.

The CDR3 loop is CAISDRAEQYF. CDR3 bases: TGTGCCATCAGCGACAGGGCCGAGCAGTACTTC. The chain uses TRBV10-3 and TRBJ2-7, with 7 bases fitting TRBD1. Germline V gene data show CDR1 as ENHRY and CDR2 as SYGVKD. V lost 6 bases, J lost 6 bases, and 2 bases stayed unmatched. CDR3 size: 11 residues.

In this sample, this clone turned up a few times. The chain has TRBV7-2 and TRBJ2-6; tentatively, D is TRBD1 or TRBD2 (5 bases each). The CDR3 runs to 15 residues. V was trimmed by 1 base and J by 3 bases, leaving 7 bases between them. CDR1 is SGHTA and CDR2 is FQGNSA in the germline V gene. This CDR3 reads CASSLGGVGANVLTF. CDR3 nucleotide sequence: TGTGCCAGCAGCTTAGGAGGGGTTGGGGCCAACGTCCTGACTTTC.

The chain links TRBV19 to TRBJ1-1, with a weak D call TRBD1 (5 bases). Germline CDR1 reads LNHDA; CDR2 reads SQIVND (reference sequence). This CDR3 comprises 11 residues. The ends were cut back, 10 bases at V and 10 bases at J, with 16 bases in the middle. DNA of the CDR3: TGTGCCACTCAAACCCGGGGGGGAGCTTTCTTT. Protein product: CATQTRGGAFF. The variable domain in full, completed from reference TRBV19 and TRBJ1-1, reads DGGITQSPKYLFRKEGQNVTLSCEQNLNHDAMYWYRQDPGQGLRLIYYSQIVNDFQKGDIAEGYSVSREKKESFPLTVTSAQKNPTAFYLCATQTRGGAFFGQGTRLTVV.

The CDR3: CASSWGRGGNYEQYF. As DNA, the CDR3 is TGTGCCAGCAGCTGGGGGAGGGGGGGCAACTACGAGCAGTACTTC. The chain joins TRBV7-2 to TRBJ2-7; D may be TRBD2 (7 bases). Germline V gene sequence: CDR1 SGHTA, CDR2 FQGNSA. This CDR3 spans 15 amino acids. Trimming removed 4 bases at V and 3 bases at J, with 16 bases between.

The J gene is TRBJ2-1, the V gene TRBV5-6, with a tentative D call TRBD2 (7 bases). The CDR3 has 17 residues. Germline lookup yields CDR1 SGHDT and CDR2 YYEEEE. Trimming removed 0 bases from V and 0 bases from J, with 13 bases in between. The CDR3 reads CASSLAGGGSSYNEQFF. The DNA of the CDR3 is TGTGCCAGCAGCTTGGCCGGCGGGGGCAGCTCCTACAATGAGCAGTTCTTC.

In DNA form, the CDR3 reads TGTGCCAGCAGTTCCCCCTGGGTCAAGAGCTCCTACAATGAGCAGTTCTTC. Translating gives CASSSPWVKSSYNEQFF. The chain carries TRBV28 and TRBJ2-1, with D hard to call. The ends were cut back, 4 bases at V and 0 bases at J, with 16 bases in the middle. CDR1 MDHEN and CDR2 SYDVKM come from the germline V gene. This CDR3 comprises 17 residues.

For the CDR3, the DNA is TGTGCCAGTAGTATTGCGGGACGCGATCAGCCCCAGCATTTT. It is translated as CASSIAGRDQPQHF. The chain joins TRBV19 to TRBJ1-5, with a tentative D call TRBD1 (5 bases). Trimming left V 3 bases short and J 5 bases short, with 11 bases between. CDR3 size: 14 residues. Germline CDR1 reads LNHDA; CDR2 reads SQIVND (reference sequence). Supplemented by reference TRBV19 and TRBJ1-5, the full variable domain reads DGGITQSPKYLFRKEGQNVTLSCEQNLNHDAMYWYRQDPGQGLRLIYYSQIVNDFQKGDIAEGYSVSREKKESFPLTVTSAQKNPTAFYLCASSIAGRDQPQHFGDGTRLSIL.

The J gene is TRBJ2-7, the V gene TRBV18; D gene ambiguous. CDR3 length: 13 amino acids. Per the germline V gene, CDR1 is KGHSH and CDR2 is LQKENI. Trimming took off 1 base at V and 3 bases at J, with 7 bases between the two ends. The CDR3: CASSPQENYEQYF. The CDR3 bases are TGTGCCAGCTCACCACAGGAAAACTACGAGCAGTACTTC.

The chain carries TRBV27 and TRBJ2-3; D gene unclear. Germline values: CDR1 MNHEY, CDR2 SMNVEV (reference sequence). Trimming pared 2 bases from V and 6 bases from J, leaving 9 bases between. The length of the CDR3 is 13 residues. CDR3 DNA sequence: TGTGCCAGCAGTTTACCACCCCCGGATACGCAGTATTTT. This encodes CASSLPPPDTQYF.